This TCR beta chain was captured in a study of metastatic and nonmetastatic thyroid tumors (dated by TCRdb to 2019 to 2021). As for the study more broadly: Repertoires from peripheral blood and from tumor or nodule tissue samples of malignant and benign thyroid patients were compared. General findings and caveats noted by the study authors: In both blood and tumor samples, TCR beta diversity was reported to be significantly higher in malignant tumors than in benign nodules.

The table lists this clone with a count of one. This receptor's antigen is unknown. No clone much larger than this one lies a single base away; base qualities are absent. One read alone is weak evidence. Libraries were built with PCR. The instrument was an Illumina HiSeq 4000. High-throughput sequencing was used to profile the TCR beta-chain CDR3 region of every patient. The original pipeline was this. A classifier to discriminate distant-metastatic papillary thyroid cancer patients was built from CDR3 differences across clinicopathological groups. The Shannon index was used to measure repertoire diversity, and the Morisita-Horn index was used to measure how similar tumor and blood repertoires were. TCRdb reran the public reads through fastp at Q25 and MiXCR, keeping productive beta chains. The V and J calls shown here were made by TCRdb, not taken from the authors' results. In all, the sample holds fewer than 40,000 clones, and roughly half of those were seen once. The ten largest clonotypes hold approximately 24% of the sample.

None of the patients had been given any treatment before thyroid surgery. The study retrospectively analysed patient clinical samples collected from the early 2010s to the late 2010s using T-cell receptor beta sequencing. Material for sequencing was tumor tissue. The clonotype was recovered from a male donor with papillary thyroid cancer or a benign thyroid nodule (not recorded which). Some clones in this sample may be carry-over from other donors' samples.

The CDR3 loop reads CASSLYGELFF. The nucleotide sequence is TGTGCCAGCAGCCTGTACGGGGAGCTGTTTTTT. The receptor chain draws on TRBV3-1 and TRBJ2-2; the D segment cannot be called with confidence. V is clipped by 4 bases and J by 7 bases, and the sequence between their germline boundaries is 4 bases long. As encoded in the germline V gene (reference sequence), CDR1 is LGHDT while CDR2 is YNNKEL. The CDR3 runs 11 amino acids, cysteine and phenylalanine included. The kept DNA is CDR3 alone, 33 bases in frame from the first base.